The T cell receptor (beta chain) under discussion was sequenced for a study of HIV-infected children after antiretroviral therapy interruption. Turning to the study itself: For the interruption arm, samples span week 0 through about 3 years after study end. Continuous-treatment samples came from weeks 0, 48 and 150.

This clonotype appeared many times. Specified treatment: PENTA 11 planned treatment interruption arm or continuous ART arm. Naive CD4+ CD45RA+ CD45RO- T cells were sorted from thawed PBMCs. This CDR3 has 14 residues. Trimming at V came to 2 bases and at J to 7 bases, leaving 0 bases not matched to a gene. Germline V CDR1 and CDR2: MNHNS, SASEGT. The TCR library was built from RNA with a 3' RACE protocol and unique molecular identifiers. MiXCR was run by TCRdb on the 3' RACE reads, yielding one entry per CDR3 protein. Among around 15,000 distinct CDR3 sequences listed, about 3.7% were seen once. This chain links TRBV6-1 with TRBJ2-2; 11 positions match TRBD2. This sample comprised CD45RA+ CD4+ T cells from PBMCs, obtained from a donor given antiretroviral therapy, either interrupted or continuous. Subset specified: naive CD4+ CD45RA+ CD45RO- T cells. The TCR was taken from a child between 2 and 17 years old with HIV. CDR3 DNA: TGTGCCAGCAGTGAACTAGCGGGGGGCGGGGAGCTGTTTTTT. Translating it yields CASSELAGGGELFF.